These T cell receptor beta chains were read from a single sample in a study of T cell clones after liver transplantation. The repertoire was sequenced with immunoSEQ multiplex PCR; TCRdb's copy has only in-frame clones and lacks some. The sample lists approximately 22,000 clones, approximately 93% seen once, with 20% to 30% in the top ten. Sequenced here: CD8+ T cells from blood, sampled roughly 25 months after liver transplant. Source of these receptors: a human patient who received a liver transplant. Some T cells here may be from the graft donor. Each CDR3 is given with its conserved first and last residue. D genes are given only for firm matches. Clone size, where shown, is once, few, many, or a class for clones that have expanded.

>TRBJ1-2|NA|NA|18|TRBV4-3
TGCGCCAGCAGCCAAGACGCGGCATACAGGAATACTAACTATGGCTACACCTTC
CASSQDAAYRNTNYGYTF
>TRBJ2-1|TRBD2|NA|14|TRBV5-1
TGCGCCAGCAGCCCTTCACGACTAGCGGCTGAGCAGTTCTTC
CASSPSRLAAEQFF
>TRBJ2-1|NA|once|15|TRBV5-1
TGCGCCAGCAGCTTGGTGGGGGGAGCCTACAATGAGCAGTTCTTC
CASSLVGGAYNEQFF
>TRBJ2-7|NA|NA|15|TRBV28
TGTGCCAGCACCTTGGGGGGCGGATTCCTAGGAGAGCAGTACTTC
CASTLGGGFLGEQYF
>TRBJ1-1|TRBD1|once|17|TRBV4-1
TGCGCCAGCAGCCACCGGGACAGGGGTATTTCGGCGACTGAAGCTTTCTTT
CASSHRDRGISATEAFF
>TRBJ2-1|NA|once|15|TRBV19
TGTGCCAGTAGTATTGGCGGTACCTCCTACAATGAGCAGTTCTTC
CASSIGGTSYNEQFF
>TRBJ2-7|TRBD2|NA|13|TRBV19
TGTGCCAGTAGTATGGGACTAGCCTACGAGCAGTACTTC
CASSMGLAYEQYF
>TRBJ2-1|NA|NA|17|TRBV21-1
TGTGCCAGCAGCATCGAACCGACTAGCGGGAGTACCTATGAGCAGTTCTTC
CASSIEPTSGSTYEQFF
>TRBJ2-2|TRBD1|NA|15|TRBV11-2
TGTGCCAGCAGCTCCGGGACAGCGAACACCGGGGAGCTGTTTTTT
CASSSGTANTGELFF
>TRBJ2-5|NA|NA|14|TRBV25-1
TGTGCCAGCAGTGAATTTGGATTTCAAGAGACCCAGTACTTC
CASSEFGFQETQYF
>TRBJ1-2|NA|NA|14|TRBV19
TGTGCCAGTAGTATTTATGCAGCTCAGGATGGCTACACCTTC
CASSIYAAQDGYTF
>TRBJ1-2|TRBD1|NA|15|TRBV11-2
TGTGCCAGCAGCGGCGGGACAGGGCGTAACTATGGCTACACCTTC
CASSGGTGRNYGYTF
>TRBJ2-1|NA|NA|13|TRBV25-1
TGTGCCAGCAGTGAATGGAGCAACAGTGAGCAGTTCTTC
CASSEWSNSEQFF
>TRBJ1-5|TRBD1|NA|15|TRBV7-2
TGTGCCAGCAGCTTAAACAGGGGAGTCAATCAGCCCCAGCATTTT
CASSLNRGVNQPQHF
>TRBJ2-1|NA|NA|14|TRBV9
TGTGCCAGCAGCGGCGGGACAGCCTACAATGAGCAGTTCTTC
CASSGGTAYNEQFF
>TRBJ2-7|NA|once|14|TRBV9
TGTGCCAGCAGCCCCATGACTAGGATCCACGAGCAGTACTTC
CASSPMTRIHEQYF
>TRBJ2-3|NA|NA|14|TRBV27
TGTGCCAGCAGTTTCCCCGGGGGCCCAGATACGCAGTATTTT
CASSFPGGPDTQYF
>TRBJ1-3|TRBD1|NA|16|TRBV11-3
TGTGCCAGCAGCACGTCGACAGGGGACCCTGGAAACACCATATATTTT
CASSTSTGDPGNTIYF
>TRBJ2-2|NA|NA|15|TRBV18
TGTGCCAGCTCCCCGGCCGGTCCGCGAACCGGGGAGCTGTTTTTT
CASSPAGPRTGELFF
>TRBJ2-3|NA|NA|14|TRBV7-6
TGTGCCAGCAGCTTAGCAGGGAACACAGATACGCAGTATTTT
CASSLAGNTDTQYF
>TRBJ2-1|TRBD2|NA|16|TRBV9
TGTGCCAGCAGCGTAGGCGGACTAGTAAGAAACAATGAGCAGTTCTTC
CASSVGGLVRNNEQFF
>TRBJ1-2|TRBD1|NA|11|TRBV7-9
TGTGCCAGTATAGAAGTCAGGGGGGACACCTTC
CASIEVRGDTF
>TRBJ2-4|TRBD2|few|17|TRBV7-9
TGTGCCAGCAGCCCGGGACTAGCGTCCGTCGCCAAAAACATTCAGTACTTC
CASSPGLASVAKNIQYF
>TRBJ1-6|NA|NA|15|TRBV5-4
TGTGCCAGCAGCTGGGGGGACACCGATAATTCACCCCTCCACTTT
CASSWGDTDNSPLHF
>TRBJ2-2|NA|NA|15|TRBV27
TGTGCCAGCAGTTTAATGGGGGCTGGCACCGGGGAGCTGTTTTTT
CASSLMGAGTGELFF
>TRBJ1-5|NA|NA|14|TRBV19
TGTGCCAGTAGCGTCCGGGACTTCAATCAGCCCCAGCATTTT
CASSVRDFNQPQHF
>TRBJ2-7|NA|NA|13|TRBV10-1
TGCGCCAGCAGTGAGACTAATCGATACGAGCAGTACTTC
CASSETNRYEQYF
>TRBJ2-3|NA|NA|14|TRBV15
TGTGCCACCAGCAGAGATACCGGGTTTGATACGCAGTATTTT
CATSRDTGFDTQYF
>TRBJ1-1|NA|NA|10|TRBV6-5
TGTGCCACCGCAGATGGGGTGGCTTTCTTT
CATADGVAFF
>TRBJ2-1|NA|NA|14|TRBV27
TGTGCCAGCAGCTCATTGGGGACTTACAATGAGCAGTTCTTC
CASSSLGTYNEQFF
>TRBJ2-4|NA|NA|14|TRBV19
TGTGCCAGTAGTATTGGAGGGTGGGCAAACATTCAGTACTTC
CASSIGGWANIQYF
>TRBJ2-1|NA|NA|15|TRBV13
TGTGCCAGCAGCCCTACCATTGCCTCCTACAATGAGCAGTTCTTC
CASSPTIASYNEQFF
>TRBJ2-2|TRBD2|once|16|TRBV7-9
TGTGCCAGCAGCTCGCGAGCGGGAGGGCCACACGGGGAGCTGTTTTTT
CASSSRAGGPHGELFF
>TRBJ2-1|NA|NA|15|TRBV15
TGTGCCACCAGCGCCTCAGCTCTAGCGAGTAATGAGCAGTTCTTC
CATSASALASNEQFF
>TRBJ1-5|NA|NA|14|TRBV5-1
TGCGCCAGCAGCCCGGACAGAGGGGTTGAGCCCCAGCATTTT
CASSPDRGVEPQHF
>TRBJ2-3|TRBD2|NA|17|TRBV7-2
TGTGCCAGCAGCTTAGCGGTGGGGGAGGGTTACACAGATACGCAGTATTTT
CASSLAVGEGYTDTQYF
>TRBJ2-1|TRBD1|medium-sized|13|TRBV10-3
TGTGCCATCAGGACAGGGGTCGACAATGAGCAGTTCTTC
CAIRTGVDNEQFF
>TRBJ1-1|NA|NA|14|TRBV5-6
TGTGCCAGCAGCTTGAGTCTGGGACGCACTGAAGCTTTCTTT
CASSLSLGRTEAFF
>TRBJ1-2|NA|NA|14|TRBV27
TGTGCCAGCAGTTTCCAGGGGACTAACTATGGCTACACCTTC
CASSFQGTNYGYTF
>TRBJ2-3|NA|NA|16|TRBV5-1
TGCGCCAGCAGCTTGCGGTCAGCGGCCCACACAGATACGCAGTATTTT
CASSLRSAAHTDTQYF
>TRBJ2-7|TRBD2|NA|14|TRBV28
TGTGCCAGCAGTCCGGGACTAGCGATCTACGAGCAGTACTTC
CASSPGLAIYEQYF
>TRBJ2-3|NA|NA|15|TRBV6-4
TGTGCCAGCAGTGGAGTCTTAGGTGGCACAGATACGCAGTATTTT
CASSGVLGGTDTQYF
>TRBJ2-1|NA|NA|12|TRBV27
TGTGCCAGCAGTCCACCGGACAATGAGCAGTTCTTC
CASSPPDNEQFF
>TRBJ2-1|TRBD2|NA|15|TRBV7-3
TGTGCCAGCAGCACCGGGACTAGCTTTCCCCATGAGCAGTTCTTC
CASSTGTSFPHEQFF
>TRBJ2-1|NA|once|14|TRBV29-1
TGCAGCGTTGAAAGGGCAGGGACGGGCAATGAGCAGTTCTTC
CSVERAGTGNEQFF
>TRBJ2-7|NA|NA|12|TRBV28
TGTGCCAGCAGCTCCTACAGTTACGAGCAGTACTTC
CASSSYSYEQYF
>TRBJ2-5|NA|once|14|TRBV15
TGTGCCACCAGCAGAGGGGGCTACCAAGAGACCCAGTACTTC
CATSRGGYQETQYF
>TRBJ1-2|NA|NA|10|TRBV28
TGTGCCAGCAGTGATGACGGCTACACCTTC
CASSDDGYTF
>TRBJ2-1|NA|NA|18|TRBV21-1
TGTGCCAGCAGCAAGAAGATCGAAGCGGGAGCGCCCTACAATGAGCAGTTCTTC
CASSKKIEAGAPYNEQFF
>TRBJ2-3|NA|NA|12|TRBV5-6
TGTGCCAGCAGCTTGGAATCAGATACGCAGTATTTT
CASSLESDTQYF
>TRBJ2-1|NA|NA|12|TRBV4-1
TGCGCCAGCAGCCAAGATCACCTAGAGCAGTTCTTC
CASSQDHLEQFF
>TRBJ2-1|TRBD1|NA|16|TRBV19
TGTGCCAGTAGGTCCTTGGACAGGGTGTCCTACAATGAGCAGTTCTTC
CASRSLDRVSYNEQFF
>TRBJ2-7|TRBD2|NA|16|TRBV28
TGTGCCAGCAGTACGAGCCTTCGCGGACTAGCATCCGAGCAGTACTTC
CASSTSLRGLASEQYF
>TRBJ1-1|TRBD1|NA|13|TRBV10-3
TGTGCCGCGCAGGGACAGACCAACACTGAAGCTTTCTTT
CAAQGQTNTEAFF
>TRBJ2-1|TRBD1|NA|11|TRBV6-1
TGTGCCAGCAGACTACAGGGGTGGCAGTTCTTC
CASRLQGWQFF
>TRBJ2-1|NA|NA|17|TRBV28
TGTGCCAGCAGTCCCTACCGGGAGCGCCTCGCGGTGGATGAGCAGTTCTTC
CASSPYRERLAVDEQFF
>TRBJ2-1|NA|NA|13|TRBV5-1
TGCGCCAGCAGCTTGGCCAGGGGAAATGAGCAGTTCTTC
CASSLARGNEQFF
>TRBJ1-1|NA|NA|16|TRBV14
TGTGCCAGCAGCCAAGACGCAAGGGGCAAGAACACTGAAGCTTTCTTT
CASSQDARGKNTEAFF
>TRBJ2-7|NA|NA|16|TRBV5-5
TGTGCCAGCAGCCCCAGCAGACTACCGCCACCCTACGAGCAGTACTTC
CASSPSRLPPPYEQYF
>TRBJ1-2|NA|NA|13|TRBV7-9
TGTGCCAGCAGCTCGGGGGCTAACTATGGCTACACCTTC
CASSSGANYGYTF